The sequence of this T cell receptor (beta chain) was determined in a study of blood T cells in healthy people across ages. V trimming: 2 bases; J trimming: 1 base; junction bases outside the gene matches: 1. The CDR3 has 17 amino acids. Germline CDR1 PRHDT, CDR2 FYEKMQ (reference sequence). Primers used in a second PCR of about 6 to 11 cycles were a sample-barcoded 5' primer and a J-beta primer mix. With 12 random nucleotides, a template-switch adaptor tagged each individual cDNA molecule. TCRdb independently ran MiXCR on the 5' RACE reads; one entry per CDR3 protein. This sample has roughly 830,000 distinct CDR3 sequences, with approximately 67% found just once.

Source material: blood. The receptor was derived from a man aged 25-45 years in good health. The chain couples TRBV13 to TRBJ2-6; TRBD2 matches at 11 bases. The CDR3 nucleotides are TGTGCCAGCAGCTTACTAGCGGGAGGATCTGGGGCCAACGTCCTGACTTTC. Translation: CASSLLAGGSGANVLTF.